These 30 T cell receptor beta chains were sequenced from one sample in a study of blood T cell repertoires in COVID-19. Using immunoSEQ multiplex PCR, the repertoire was profiled, and TCRdb retains in-frame clones only, with some absent. The data show tens of thousands of clones, around nine tenths seen once. The material sequenced was peripheral blood. All receptors derive from a woman between 65 and 79 years old with acute or convalescent COVID-19.

V and J are TRBV5-5 and TRBJ1-1, with D possibly being TRBD1 (6 bases). Germline V gene data show CDR1 as SGHKS and CDR2 as YYEKEE (reference sequence). This CDR3 is 13 amino acids long. V was cut by 4 bases and J by 8 bases, with 15 bases left in between. CDR3 sequence reads: CASSDLQGYEAFF. The DNA for the CDR3 is TGTGCCAGCAGCGACTTACAGGGATACGAAGCTTTCTTT. Using reference TRBV5-5 and TRBJ1-1 for the parts outside the CDR3, the full variable domain is DAGVTQSPTHLIKTRGQQVTLRCSPISGHKSVSWYQQVLGQGPQFIFQYYEKEERGRGNFPDRFSARQFPNYSSELNVNALLLGDSALYLCASSDLQGYEAFFGQGTRLTVV.

V usage is TRBV20-1 and J usage is TRBJ2-1; TRBD1 matches at 9 bases. Germline trimming cut 3 bases from V and 0 bases from J; bases unmatched to any gene: 6. CDR1 and CDR2 from the germline V gene are DFQATT and SNEGSKA (reference sequence). The CDR3 spans 16 residues. CDR3 residues: CSASMTGGYSYNEQFF. DNA for the CDR3: TGCAGTGCTAGTATGACAGGGGGTTACTCCTACAATGAGCAGTTCTTC.

The V and J genes are TRBV27 and TRBJ2-7; 8 bases fit TRBD2. CDR3 length: 16 amino acids. V shed 5 bases, J shed 0 bases, and the junction held 9 bases outside the gene matches. Germline CDR1 MNHEY, CDR2 SMNVEV (reference sequence). Here the CDR3 reads CASSPETSGYSYEQYF. In DNA form, the CDR3 reads TGTGCCAGCAGTCCCGAAACTAGCGGCTACTCCTACGAGCAGTACTTC.

V usage is TRBV3-1 (or the pseudogene TRBV3-2) and J usage is TRBJ2-1; D call uncertain. The germline CDR1 and CDR2 sequences are LGHDT and YNNKEL (reference sequence). V was trimmed by 0 bases and J by 4 bases, leaving 10 bases between them. This CDR3 is built from 15 residues. Here the CDR3 DNA reads TGTGCCAGCAGCCAAGATCGGTTCGAATACAATGAGCAGTTCTTC. It yields the protein CASSQDRFEYNEQFF.

This clone appeared a few times. This chain's CDR3 is CASSPDRTRGTEAFF. DNA for the CDR3: TGTGCCAGCTCACCGGACAGGACACGAGGGACTGAAGCTTTCTTT. V is TRBV18 and J is TRBJ1-1; TRBD1 agrees at 7 bases. CDR3 length equals 15 residues. CDR1 KGHSH and CDR2 LQKENI come from the germline V gene. Trimming removed 3 bases from V and 5 bases from J; junction bases left unmatched: 9.

This chain uses TRBV3-1 (or the pseudogene TRBV3-2) with TRBJ1-4, with 7 bases matching TRBD1. Germline loops: CDR1 LGHDT, CDR2 YNNKEL (reference sequence). The CDR3 contains 15 residues. J was trimmed by 5 bases and V by 3 bases; bases with no gene match: 6. The CDR3 sequence is CASSQMTGQNEKLFF. The DNA of the CDR3 is TGTGCCAGCAGCCAGATGACAGGGCAAAATGAAAAACTGTTTTTT.

This chain links TRBV3-1 (or the pseudogene TRBV3-2) with TRBJ1-5; D may be TRBD1 (6 bases). The CDR3 has 14 residues. Germline V gene data show CDR1 as LGHDT and CDR2 as YNNKEL (reference sequence). The V end lost 6 bases, the J end lost 5 bases, and 14 bases lay between the germline ends. CDR3 region: CASSLDRRHQPQHF. DNA for the CDR3: TGTGCCAGCAGTCTTGACAGGAGGCATCAGCCCCAGCATTTT.

The chain is built from TRBV13 and TRBJ1-2, with no clear D. V was cut by 2 bases and J by 8 bases, with 9 bases left in between. The germline V gene has CDR1 PRHDT and CDR2 FYEKMQ (reference sequence). This CDR3 is 12 amino acids long. CDR3 sequence: CASSLRGLGYTF. DNA for the CDR3: TGTGCCAGCAGCTTACGGGGTTTGGGCTACACCTTC.

J is TRBJ1-2 and V is TRBV6-5; TRBD1 might be the D (6 bases). The V gene lost 6 bases and the J gene lost 2 bases, with 16 bases spanning the gap. Germline V gives CDR1 MNHEY, CDR2 SVGAGI. The CDR3 loop spans 15 amino acids. The CDR3: CASRPTGNRNYGYTF. The CDR3 DNA reads as TGTGCCAGCAGACCCACAGGGAATAGAAACTATGGCTACACCTTC.

This clone was observed a handful of times. This chain uses TRBV29-1 with TRBJ2-7; D uncertain. The V end was cut by 4 bases, the J end by 0 bases, with 7 bases between. The CDR3 runs 12 residues. The V gene's germline CDR1 is SQVTM and CDR2 ANQGSEA. The CDR3 DNA is TGCAGCGTTGCAAAGAGCTCCTACGAGCAGTACTTC. This gives the protein CSVAKSSYEQYF.

The chain combines TRBV2 with TRBJ2-7, with a weak D call TRBD2 (5 bases). The CDR3 contains 14 residues. V was cut by 0 bases and J by 6 bases, with 12 bases left in between. Germline CDR1 SNHLY, CDR2 FYNNEI. CDR3 in amino acids: CASSEAGSWREQYF. CDR3 DNA: TGTGCCAGCAGTGAAGCGGGGAGCTGGCGCGAGCAGTACTTC.

The J gene is TRBJ2-3, the V gene TRBV24-1; no clear D gene. The CDR3 sequence is 14 residues long. CDR1 KGHDR and CDR2 SFDVKD come from the germline V gene. V lost 1 base to trimming and J lost 1 base, with 5 bases between them. The CDR3 spells CATSDLRGTDTQYF. The CDR3 DNA reads as TGTGCCACCAGTGATTTACGCGGCACAGATACGCAGTATTTT.

This rearrangement joins TRBV18 to TRBJ2-2; 8 positions match TRBD1. This CDR3 spans 18 amino acids. The V gene's germline CDR1 is KGHSH and CDR2 LQKENI. The junction had 13 bases not matched to a gene; V was cut back by 3 bases and J by 4 bases. The DNA of the CDR3 is TGTGCCAGCTCACCTCCACCCCGACAGGGGCGTCCCACCGGGGAGCTGTTTTTT. Its protein product is CASSPPPRQGRPTGELFF.

The chain recombines TRBV28 with TRBJ1-3; weak D call: TRBD1 (6 bases). CDR1 and CDR2 from the germline V gene are MDHEN and SYDVKM. The length of the CDR3 is 16 residues. V lost 1 base and J lost 0, with 10 bases in between. The DNA of the CDR3 is TGTGCCAGCAGTTTATCCGGGACACTCTCTGGAAACACCATATATTTT. This encodes CASSLSGTLSGNTIYF.

This clone was seen a handful of times. The chain employs TRBV6-6 and TRBJ1-2; 9 bases match TRBD1. V was clipped by 0 bases and J by 6 bases; unmatched bases: 8. This CDR3 comprises 16 residues. Germline CDR1 and CDR2: MNHNY and SVGAGI (reference sequence). The CDR3 nucleotides read TGTGCCAGCAGTTACTCGCCCGGGACAGGGTTAAATGGCTACACCTTC. Residues: CASSYSPGTGLNGYTF.

The J gene is TRBJ1-1, the V gene TRBV5-8, with D possibly TRBD1 on 6 matching bases. V shed 7 bases and J shed 8 bases, with 12 bases lying between them. Germline V gene lookup returns CDR1 SGHTS and CDR2 YDEGEE. This CDR3 comprises 11 residues. CDR3 amino acids: CASHRALEAFF. The CDR3 bases are TGTGCCAGCCACAGGGCCCTGGAAGCTTTCTTT. The full variable domain, rest sourced from reference TRBV5-8 and TRBJ1-1, is EAGVTQSPTHLIKTRGQQATLRCSPISGHTSVYWYQQALGLGLQFLLWYDEGEERNRGNFPPRFSGRQFPNYSSELNVNALELEDSALYLCASHRALEAFFGQGTRLTVV.

The DNA for the CDR3 is TGTGCCAGCAGCTGGGCAGGAGGGAGCTCTGGGGCCAACGTCCTGACTTTC. Encoded protein: CASSWAGGSSGANVLTF. The genes are TRBV5-5 and TRBJ2-6; D is possibly TRBD2 (6 bases). Trimming took 3 bases from V and 0 from J, leaving 13 bases between them. Looked up from germline, CDR1 is SGHKS and CDR2 is YYEKEE (reference sequence). This CDR3 is 17 amino acids long.

For this clone: Mismatch with germline at one junction end may stem from a read error. The chain carries TRBV4-1 and TRBJ1-1, with a weak D call TRBD1 (5 bases). CDR1 and CDR2 (germline): MGHRA, YSYEKL. The CDR3 totals 13 residues. The CDR3 nucleotides are TGCGCCAGCGGCCATAACCGGGGGTCTGAAGCTTTCTTT. Its translation is CASGHNRGSEAFF.

This clone was recorded once. This rearrangement joins TRBV5-1 to TRBJ2-1, with 11 bases aligning to TRBD2. The V gene's germline CDR1 is SGHRS and CDR2 YFSETQ. The V and J ends lost 0 bases and 7 bases, in that order; junction bases with no gene match: 6. This CDR3 is built from 16 residues. CDR3 sequence (DNA): TGCGCCAGCAGCTTGGTGGCTAGCGGGAGGTTTAATGAGCAGTTCTTC. Protein sequence: CASSLVASGRFNEQFF.

This clone showed up just a few times. The missing conserved phenylalanine or tryptophan at the end of this CDR3 makes a read error likely. The DNA is left out, because the CDR3 cannot be placed on it with certainty; the CDR3 is given as TCRdb lists it. V gene TRBV5-5 combines with J gene TRBJ1-1; the table calls TRBD1, which could not be checked here. Termini included, the CDR3 measures 15 amino acids. Germline CDR1 reads SGHKS; CDR2 reads YYEKEE (reference sequence). Here the CDR3 reads CASSLSSRQGEHTSL.

This clone was counted a single time. V gene TRBV28 combines with J gene TRBJ2-7; unclear D gene. CDR3 length: 15 amino acids. Germline lookup yields CDR1 MDHEN and CDR2 SYDVKM. V was pared by 2 bases and J by 3 bases, with 14 bases between. CDR3 amino acids: CASSLPTRLIYEQYF. CDR3 bases: TGTGCCAGCAGTTTACCGACGAGACTCATCTACGAGCAGTACTTC.

This chain links TRBV19 with TRBJ1-1; D gene uncertain. The germline CDR1 and CDR2 sequences are LNHDA and SQIVND (reference sequence). Trimming removed 3 bases at V and 4 bases at J, with 3 bases between. The CDR3 consists of 11 residues. CDR3 bases: TGTGCCAGTAGTATCGGCACTGAAGCTTTCTTT. Protein sequence: CASSIGTEAFF. The variable domain in full, completed from reference TRBV19 and TRBJ1-1, reads DGGITQSPKYLFRKEGQNVTLSCEQNLNHDAMYWYRQDPGQGLRLIYYSQIVNDFQKGDIAEGYSVSREKKESFPLTVTSAQKNPTAFYLCASSIGTEAFFGQGTRLTVV.

In DNA, the CDR3 is TGCGCCAGCAGTTTACCTGGACGGGAGAACACTGAAGCTTTCTTT. It translates to CASSLPGRENTEAFF. The chain joins TRBV5-1 to TRBJ1-1; D gene unclear. Germline-derived CDR1 and CDR2 are SGHRS and YFSETQ. The ends were cut back, 5 bases at V and 1 base at J, with 15 bases in the middle. This CDR3 contains 15 residues.

The chain carries TRBV18 and TRBJ2-5, with 7 bases matching TRBD1. After removal of 0 bases from V and 5 bases from J, the junction contained 6 bases not matched to a gene. Per germline, CDR1 KGHSH and CDR2 LQKENI. The CDR3 extends over 15 amino acids. The CDR3, as DNA: TGTGCCAGCTCACCACCGAAGGGGGCTATGGAGACCCAGTACTTC. It is translated as CASSPPKGAMETQYF.

This chain joins TRBV28 and TRBJ2-7, with 12 nucleotides matching TRBD2. The CDR3 has 14 amino acids. Trimming cost V 5 bases and J 4 bases; bases outside gene matches: 3. Germline V gene data show CDR1 as MDHEN and CDR2 as SYDVKM. CDR3 region: CASSPGLAGYEQYF. The CDR3 DNA reads TGTGCCAGCAGTCCTGGACTAGCGGGATACGAGCAGTACTTC.

The chain recombines TRBV28 with TRBJ1-5; D is possibly TRBD1 (6 bases). V lost 8 bases to trimming and J lost 0 bases, with 20 bases between them. The CDR3 consists of 17 residues. From germline, CDR1 is MDHEN and CDR2 SYDVKM. The CDR3 loop is CASGGESTGLSNQPQHF. The CDR3 DNA follows: TGTGCCAGCGGCGGAGAATCGACAGGCCTTAGCAATCAGCCCCAGCATTTT. Based on the CDR3 plus reference TRBV28 and TRBJ1-5, the full variable domain is DVKVTQSSRYLVKRTGEKVFLECVQDMDHENMFWYRQDPGLGLRLIYFSYDVKMKEKGDIPEGYSVSREKKERFSLILESASTNQTSMYLCASGGESTGLSNQPQHFGDGTRLSIL.

This rearrangement joins TRBV4-1 to TRBJ1-4, with D unclear. CDR3 length equals 16 residues. CDR1 MGHRA and CDR2 YSYEKL come from the germline V gene. The V and J ends lost 9 bases and 0 bases respectively, with 17 bases between them. CDR3 residues: CASRPHTASTNEKLFF. The CDR3 coding sequence is TGCGCCAGTAGACCGCATACAGCTTCAACTAATGAAAAACTGTTTTTT.

The J gene is TRBJ1-2, the V gene TRBV5-6; D is undetermined. Trimming cost V 0 bases and J 0 bases, with 6 bases left between them. The germline CDR1 and CDR2 sequences are SGHDT and YYEEEE. The length of the CDR3 is 14 residues. CDR3 amino acids: CASSLDRSNYGYTF. DNA of the CDR3: TGTGCCAGCAGCTTGGACAGATCTAACTATGGCTACACCTTC.

The chain's CDR3 is CASSLELAVGETQYF. DNA for the CDR3: TGTGCCAGCAGCTTAGAGTTGGCGGTTGGAGAGACCCAGTACTTC. The chain recombines TRBV11-2 with TRBJ2-5; D gene uncertain. Between the trimmed V and J ends, which lost 0 bases and 4 bases, there was a span of 12 bases. CDR3 length equals 15 residues. Germline V gene lookup returns CDR1 SGHAT and CDR2 FQNNGV. The variable domain in full, with the rest retrieved from reference TRBV11-2 and TRBJ2-5, is EAGVAQSPRYKIIEKRQSVAFWCNPISGHATLYWYQQILGQGPKLLIQFQNNGVVDDSQLPKDRFSAERLKGVDSTLKIQPAKLEDSAVYLCASSLELAVGETQYFGPGTRLLVL.

The V gene is TRBV2, the J gene TRBJ1-1; a possible D gene is TRBD1 (5 bases). Germline V gene sequence: CDR1 SNHLY, CDR2 FYNNEI. The CDR3 sequence is 14 residues long. Deletions cut 1 base from V and 5 bases from J, with 11 bases between. The CDR3 spells CASSEGQGWTEAFF. The CDR3 coding sequence is TGTGCCAGCAGTGAAGGGCAGGGATGGACTGAAGCTTTCTTT.